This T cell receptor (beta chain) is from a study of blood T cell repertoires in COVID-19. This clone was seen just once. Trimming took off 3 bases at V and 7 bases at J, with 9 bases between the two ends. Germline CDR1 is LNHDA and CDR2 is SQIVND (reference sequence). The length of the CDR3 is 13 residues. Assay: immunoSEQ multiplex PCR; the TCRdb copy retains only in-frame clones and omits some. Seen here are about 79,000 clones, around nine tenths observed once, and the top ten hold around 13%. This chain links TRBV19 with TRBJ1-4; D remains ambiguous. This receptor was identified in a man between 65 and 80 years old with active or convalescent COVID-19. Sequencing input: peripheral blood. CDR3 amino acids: CASSMIFGEKLFF. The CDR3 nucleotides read TGTGCCAGTAGTATGATCTTCGGTGAAAAACTGTTTTTT.